This T cell receptor beta chain is drawn from a study of CD8 T cells in Susac syndrome. Negative isolation yielded the CD8+ and CD4+ T cells, while FACS enriched the TEMRA cells. RNA, at about 0.5 to 1 ug, was reverse transcribed with random hexamers. An immunoSEQ multiplex PCR generated amplified TCR beta CDR3 products spanning 54 Vbeta and 13 Jbeta. TCRdb recomputed calls from the immunoSEQ multiplex PCR reads with MiXCR, one row per CDR3 protein. The sample yields about 120,000 distinct CDR3 sequences, 90% to 95% seen once. Germline V gene data show CDR1 as SNHLY and CDR2 as FYNNEI. Trimming shortened V by 4 bases and J by 5 bases, and 12 bases separated the two germline ends. The CDR3 consists of 13 residues.

The sample comprised CD4+ T cells from PBMCs. This chain joins TRBV2 and TRBJ2-7, with unresolved D. The clonotype originates from a human donor in good health. The DNA for the CDR3 is TGTGCCAGCAGTGCCCAGGCCCCCCACGAGCAGTACTTC. Its protein is CASSAQAPHEQYF.